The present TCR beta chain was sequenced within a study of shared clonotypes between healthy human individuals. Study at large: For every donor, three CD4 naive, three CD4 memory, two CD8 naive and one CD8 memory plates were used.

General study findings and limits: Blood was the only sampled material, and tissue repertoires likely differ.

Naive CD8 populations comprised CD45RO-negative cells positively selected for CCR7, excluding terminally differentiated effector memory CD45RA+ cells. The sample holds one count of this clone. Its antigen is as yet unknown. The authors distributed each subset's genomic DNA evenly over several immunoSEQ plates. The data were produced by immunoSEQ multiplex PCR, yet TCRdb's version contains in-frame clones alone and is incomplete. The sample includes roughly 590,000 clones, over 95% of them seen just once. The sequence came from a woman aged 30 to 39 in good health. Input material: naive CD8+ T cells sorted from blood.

The CDR3 coding sequence is TGTGCCAGCTCACCACCGGGTGAGACCCAGTACTTC. Amino acid sequence: CASSPPGETQYF. V usage is TRBV18 and J usage is TRBJ2-5; D gene uncertain. The CDR3 loop spans 12 amino acids. Germline V gene lookup returns CDR1 KGHSH and CDR2 LQKENI. Deletions cut 0 bases from V and 5 bases from J, with 4 bases between.